These 18 T cell receptor beta chains were sequenced from one sample in a study of immune evolution from preneoplasia to lung adenocarcinoma. Assay used: immunoSEQ multiplex PCR; TCRdb lists only in-frame clones, some missing. In the table there are under 45,000 clones, roughly 80% of which are singletons. The material sequenced was FFPE invasive lung adenocarcinoma tissue. The receptors were gathered from a person between 60 and 70 years old with lung adenocarcinoma.

V and J are TRBV4-1 and TRBJ2-7; 10 bases match TRBD1. CDR1 MGHRA and CDR2 YSYEKL come from the germline V gene. Unmatched junction bases numbered 13, after V lost 4 bases and J lost 7 bases. The CDR3 consists of 16 residues. CDR3: CASSPPTGGESREQYF. The CDR3, as DNA: TGCGCCAGCAGCCCCCCGACAGGGGGCGAATCCCGGGAGCAGTACTTC.

The V and J genes are TRBV19 and TRBJ2-3; 9 positions agree with TRBD2. V shed 6 bases and J 3 bases; nucleotides not matched to a gene: 7. CDR3 size: 15 residues. Germline V gene lookup returns CDR1 LNHDA and CDR2 SQIVND (reference sequence). CDR3 sequence: CASRGSGSWTDTQYF. The CDR3 region has the DNA TGTGCCAGTAGGGGTAGCGGGAGTTGGACAGATACGCAGTATTTT.

This clone is categorized as medium-sized. V usage is TRBV7-9 and J usage is TRBJ1-3; the D gene is possibly TRBD1 (5 bases). CDR3 length: 16 residues. Germline V CDR1 and CDR2: SEHNR, FQNEAQ (reference sequence). Trimming removed 1 base at V and 3 bases at J, with 13 bases between. CDR3 residues: CASSLVQGVLGNTIYF. The CDR3 DNA follows: TGTGCCAGCAGCTTAGTTCAAGGGGTGCTTGGAAACACCATATATTTT.

The rearrangement links TRBV7-2 to TRBJ2-5; D is unclear. CDR1 is SGHTA, CDR2 FQGNSA, per germline. V was shortened by 1 base and J by 1 base, with 10 bases between the two germline ends. The CDR3 contains 15 residues. The CDR3: CASSLGLFSQETQYF. In DNA form, the CDR3 reads TGTGCCAGCAGCTTAGGTTTGTTCTCCCAAGAGACCCAGTACTTC. The whole variable domain, remainder taken from reference TRBV7-2 and TRBJ2-5, is GAGVSQSPSNKVTEKGKDVELRCDPISGHTALYWYRQSLGQGLEFLIYFQGNSAPDKSGLPSDRFSAERTGGSVSTLTIQRTQQEDSAVYLCASSLGLFSQETQYFGPGTRLLVL.

This chain links TRBV27 with TRBJ2-5, with a tentative D call TRBD1 (5 bases). The CDR3 sequence is 14 residues long. Trimming stripped 2 bases from V and 6 bases from J, with 13 bases between. Germline assignment: CDR1 MNHEY and CDR2 SMNVEV (reference sequence). CDR3 protein: CASSLNRRSKTQYF. CDR3 DNA: TGTGCCAGCAGTTTAAACAGGCGGTCGAAGACCCAGTACTTC.

By frequency in the sample, this clone is medium-sized (0.01 to 0.1%). V is TRBV9 and J is TRBJ2-3, with TRBD2 identical over 7 bases. The V and J ends lost 4 bases and 1 base, in that order; junction bases with no gene match: 6. The CDR3 has 15 amino acids. Germline V gene sequence: CDR1 SGDLS, CDR2 YYNGEE. The CDR3 bases are TGTGCCAGCAGCTCGTGGGGAGGGGGCACAGATACGCAGTATTTT. Its protein is CASSSWGGGTDTQYF.

V and J are TRBV6-5 and TRBJ1-5; TRBD1 might be the D (5 bases). V lost 6 bases, J lost 7 bases, and 16 bases lay in between. Germline lookup yields CDR1 MNHEY and CDR2 SVGAGI. CDR3 length: 14 residues. The CDR3 DNA reads as TGTGCCAGCAGCTCCAGACAGCGTTCCCAGCCCCAGCATTTT. Its translation is CASSSRQRSQPQHF.

V gene TRBV11-3 combines with J gene TRBJ2-2, with no clear D. V gave up 4 bases and J gave up 5 bases, with 8 bases separating them. The CDR3 spans 13 residues. Germline CDR1 is SGHNT and CDR2 is YENEEA. The CDR3 DNA reads as TGTGCCAGCAGCTCCGTGGGGACCGGGGAGCTGTTTTTT. Translation gives CASSSVGTGELFF.

The chain has TRBV11-1 and TRBJ2-1, with no clear D. The CDR3 extends over 13 amino acids. Trimming stripped 2 bases from V and 9 bases from J, with 11 bases between. The germline V gene encodes CDR1 SGHAT and CDR2 FQDESV (reference sequence). The CDR3 sequence is CASSLSGKTEQFF. The CDR3 coding sequence is TGTGCCAGCAGCTTATCCGGAAAAACTGAGCAGTTCTTC.

The chain is built from TRBV2 and TRBJ2-3, with TRBD2 matching 10 bases. This CDR3 comprises 15 residues. Germline V gene lookup returns CDR1 SNHLY and CDR2 FYNNEI. Trimming cost V 6 bases and J 7 bases; bases outside gene matches: 10. DNA of the CDR3: TGTGCCAGCAGCCAAGCGGGAGGGCCCGGTAATACGCAGTATTTT. Protein product: CASSQAGGPGNTQYF.

As DNA, the CDR3 is TGTGCCAGCAGCTTAGTTTGGAATCAGCCCCAGCATTTT. This encodes CASSLVWNQPQHF. This chain uses TRBV7-8 with TRBJ1-5; D remains ambiguous. This CDR3 is built from 13 residues. The V and J ends lost 1 base and 4 bases respectively, with 5 bases between them. The germline V gene has CDR1 SGHVS and CDR2 FQNEAQ.

CDR3 in DNA: TGCGCCAGCAGCGGAGGGGAGACAGATGAAAAACTGTTTTTT. Its protein product is CASSGGETDEKLFF. This chain joins TRBV5-1 and TRBJ1-4; D may be TRBD1 (5 bases). Between the trimmed V and J ends, which lost 4 bases and 6 bases, there was a span of 13 bases. From germline, CDR1 is SGHRS and CDR2 YFSETQ. CDR3 length: 14 amino acids. Using reference TRBV5-1 and TRBJ1-4 for the parts outside the CDR3, the full variable domain is KAGVTQTPRYLIKTRGQQVTLSCSPISGHRSVSWYQQTPGQGLQFLFEYFSETQRNKGNFPGRFSGRQFSNSRSEMNVSTLELGDSALYLCASSGGETDEKLFFGSGTQLSVL.

The chain employs TRBV30 and TRBJ1-3; no definite D call. CDR1 and CDR2 from the germline V gene are GTSNPN and SVGIG (reference sequence). The CDR3 runs to 13 residues. V lost 5 bases to trimming and J lost 6 bases, with 14 bases between them. CDR3 residues: CAWGFRGLNTIYF. CDR3 bases: TGTGCCTGGGGATTCAGAGGGTTAAACACCATATATTTT.

CDR3 coding DNA: TGTGCCAGCAGGACCTACAAGGGTGTCGATGGCTACACCTTC. Its translation is CASRTYKGVDGYTF. The genes are TRBV2 and TRBJ1-2; D gene uncertain. Germline V gene data show CDR1 as SNHLY and CDR2 as FYNNEI. The CDR3 extends over 14 amino acids. V gave up 6 bases and J gave up 6 bases, with 17 bases separating them.

The gene calls are TRBV15 and TRBJ2-6; 9 bases line up with TRBD1. Trimming cost V 2 bases and J 2 bases; bases outside gene matches: 13. The length of the CDR3 is 20 residues. Germline CDR1 reads LNHNV; CDR2 reads YYDKDF (reference sequence). CDR3: CATSRWTRDRVLTGANVLTF. The CDR3 region has the DNA TGTGCCACCAGCAGATGGACAAGGGACAGGGTTCTAACTGGGGCCAACGTCCTGACTTTC.

The chain carries TRBV19 and TRBJ2-7; the match to TRBD2 covers 7 bases. J was trimmed by 2 bases and V by 4 bases; bases with no gene match: 14. Per the germline V gene, CDR1 is LNHDA and CDR2 is SQIVND (reference sequence). The CDR3 covers 17 residues. The CDR3 DNA reads TGTGCCAGTAGTACCCCCCCCGGCGGGGCGGGGGCCTACGAGCAGTACTTC. Amino acids: CASSTPPGGAGAYEQYF.

V is TRBV5-1 and J is TRBJ2-5; D is ambiguous. The CDR3 sequence is 13 residues long. V was clipped by 5 bases and J by 0 bases, with 8 bases between them. Germline CDR1 and CDR2: SGHRS and YFSETQ. CDR3 bases: TGCGCCAGCAGGGTTGGTCACCAAGAGACCCAGTACTTC. Translated, it gives CASRVGHQETQYF.

The rearrangement joins TRBV5-6 to TRBJ2-1, with 7 bases that match TRBD1. The germline gives CDR1 SGHDT, CDR2 YYEEEE. The CDR3 runs 15 residues. With 4 bases clipped from V and 4 bases from J, the junction kept 8 bases outside the gene matches. In DNA form, the CDR3 reads TGTGCCAGCAGCCCCCCACGGGGACAGTACAATGAGCAGTTCTTC. It codes for CASSPPRGQYNEQFF. Looking up the rest from reference TRBV5-6 and TRBJ2-1 gives the full variable domain: DAGVTQSPTHLIKTRGQQVTLRCSPKSGHDTVSWYQQALGQGPQFIFQYYEEEERQRGNFPDRFSGHQFPNYSSELNVNALLLGDSALYLCASSPPRGQYNEQFFGPGTRLTVL.